This is a list of T cell receptor beta chains from one sample in a study of blood T cell repertoires in COVID-19. Generated by immunoSEQ multiplex PCR, the TCRdb table keeps only in-frame clones and is missing some. The sample shows 250,000 or so clones, 85% to 95% of them seen only once. The specimen was peripheral blood. The receptor set was obtained from a man aged 25-40 years with COVID-19, enrolled during active disease. Both conserved end residues are part of each CDR3. The order of the fields is J gene, V gene, CDR3 protein.

j_gene: TRBJ2-4
v_gene: TRBV3-1/TRBV3-2
CDR3aa: CASSQDILAKNIQYF

j_gene: TRBJ1-1
v_gene: TRBV7-9
CDR3aa: CASSLQESRGFF

j_gene: TRBJ2-7
v_gene: TRBV19
CDR3aa: CASSFDRVGDEQYF

j_gene: TRBJ2-5
v_gene: TRBV6-5
CDR3aa: CASSYWGGSETQYF

j_gene: TRBJ1-3
v_gene: TRBV11-2
CDR3aa: CASSLEQGNTIYF

j_gene: TRBJ1-4
v_gene: TRBV14
CDR3aa: CASSQALQGAGEKLFF

j_gene: TRBJ1-5
v_gene: TRBV2
CDR3aa: CASSPPFLASNQPQHF

j_gene: TRBJ1-4
v_gene: TRBV29-1
CDR3aa: CSVVFFEAPVEKLFF

j_gene: TRBJ1-1
v_gene: TRBV6-5
CDR3aa: CASSTDIEAFF

j_gene: TRBJ1-6
v_gene: TRBV6-5
CDR3aa: CAGTGQGRRNSPLHF

j_gene: TRBJ2-7
v_gene: TRBV19
CDR3aa: CASSTASGGTRSYEQYF

j_gene: TRBJ2-3
v_gene: TRBV19
CDR3aa: CASSIDWNSSSGPTDTQYF

j_gene: TRBJ2-1
v_gene: TRBV5-1
CDR3aa: CASSPTGTGFHEQFF

j_gene: TRBJ2-5
v_gene: TRBV27
CDR3aa: CASSLSFRETQYF

j_gene: TRBJ1-5
v_gene: TRBV19
CDR3aa: CASSTQGDQPQHF

j_gene: TRBJ1-4
v_gene: TRBV7-9
CDR3aa: CASSLDSTGINEKLFF

j_gene: TRBJ2-3
v_gene: TRBV19
CDR3aa: CASSRTSGDTDTQYF

j_gene: TRBJ2-7
v_gene: TRBV7-2
CDR3aa: CASRPPASGGEQYF

j_gene: TRBJ2-5
v_gene: TRBV5-1
CDR3aa: CASSLALGGIQETQYF

j_gene: TRBJ2-1
v_gene: TRBV6-5
CDR3aa: CASTHSGGYNEQFF

j_gene: TRBJ1-2
v_gene: TRBV6-1
CDR3aa: CASSEGVRADYGYTF

j_gene: TRBJ2-7
v_gene: TRBV4-1
CDR3aa: CASSRTGSYEQYF

j_gene: TRBJ2-2
v_gene: TRBV30
CDR3aa: CAWRRRDRANTGELFF

j_gene: TRBJ2-5
v_gene: TRBV18
CDR3aa: CASSPGRGKETQYF

j_gene: TRBJ2-7
v_gene: TRBV6-5
CDR3aa: CASEGQGTYEQYF

j_gene: TRBJ2-3
v_gene: TRBV7-7
CDR3aa: CASSEGLAGSDTQYF

j_gene: TRBJ2-2
v_gene: TRBV9
CDR3aa: CASSVGAGPSTGELFF

j_gene: TRBJ2-7
v_gene: TRBV6-5
CDR3aa: CASSTGTPTYEQYF

j_gene: TRBJ2-7
v_gene: TRBV7-6
CDR3aa: CASSALLKNSYEQYF

j_gene: TRBJ1-5
v_gene: TRBV3-1/TRBV3-2
CDR3aa: CASSQGPGTGPQPQHF

j_gene: TRBJ2-7
v_gene: TRBV6-5
CDR3aa: CASSPGGESYEQYF

j_gene: TRBJ2-2
v_gene: TRBV2
CDR3aa: CASSNGRGPNTGELFF

j_gene: TRBJ1-4
v_gene: TRBV5-1
CDR3aa: CASSSSVATNEKLFF

j_gene: TRBJ2-3
v_gene: TRBV13
CDR3aa: CASSPPPLAGVDTQYF

j_gene: TRBJ2-5
v_gene: TRBV5-1
CDR3aa: CASSLLSSGAQETQYF

j_gene: TRBJ1-6
v_gene: TRBV7-6
CDR3aa: CASSSLDRGLNSPLHF

j_gene: TRBJ1-1
v_gene: TRBV2
CDR3aa: CASRLGQGHTEAFF

j_gene: TRBJ2-7
v_gene: TRBV6-6
CDR3aa: CASSGVLASRYEQYF

j_gene: TRBJ2-7
v_gene: TRBV9
CDR3aa: CASSVGDTSYEQYF

j_gene: TRBJ1-2
v_gene: TRBV6-1
CDR3aa: CASSEDGTGGENGYTF

j_gene: TRBJ1-1
v_gene: TRBV3-1/TRBV3-2
CDR3aa: CASSRRPQGLTEAFF

j_gene: TRBJ1-2
v_gene: TRBV6-5
CDR3aa: CASRRTGTGGAGYTF

j_gene: TRBJ2-5
v_gene: TRBV6-6
CDR3aa: CASSSWGGVLQETQYF

j_gene: TRBJ1-1
v_gene: TRBV18
CDR3aa: CASSVDRLENMNTEAFF

j_gene: TRBJ1-3
v_gene: TRBV19
CDR3aa: CASSITGPGNTIYF

j_gene: TRBJ2-2
v_gene: TRBV10-3
CDR3aa: CAISGTGANTGELFF

j_gene: TRBJ2-1
v_gene: TRBV4-2
CDR3aa: CASSLGLAGVSSYNEQFF

j_gene: TRBJ2-1
v_gene: TRBV4-1
CDR3aa: CASSHLAGGANEQFF

j_gene: TRBJ2-1
v_gene: TRBV10-3
CDR3aa: CAITGVGNEQFF

j_gene: TRBJ1-1
v_gene: TRBV13
CDR3aa: CASSTRDSRDTEAFF

j_gene: TRBJ1-1
v_gene: TRBV11-2
CDR3aa: CASSSPGGVNTEAFF

j_gene: TRBJ1-6
v_gene: TRBV30
CDR3aa: CAWSVRVDTHDSPLHF